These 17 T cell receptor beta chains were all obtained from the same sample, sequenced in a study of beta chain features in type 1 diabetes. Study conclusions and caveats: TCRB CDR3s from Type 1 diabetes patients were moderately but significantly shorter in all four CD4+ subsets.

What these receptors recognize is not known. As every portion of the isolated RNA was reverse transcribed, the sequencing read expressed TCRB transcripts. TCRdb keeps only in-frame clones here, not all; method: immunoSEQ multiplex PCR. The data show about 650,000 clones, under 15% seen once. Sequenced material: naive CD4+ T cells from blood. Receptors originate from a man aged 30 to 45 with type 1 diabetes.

This CDR3 reads CASSSQGGSSYEQYF. CDR3 bases: TGTGCCAGCAGCTCCCAGGGGGGATCCTCCTACGAGCAGTACTTC. V usage is TRBV7-9 and J usage is TRBJ2-7; possible D gene TRBD1, 7 bases. This CDR3 has 15 amino acids. Trimming shortened V by 4 bases and J by 0 bases, and 13 bases separated the two germline ends. Germline-derived CDR1 and CDR2 are SEHNR and FQNEAQ (reference sequence). Full variable domain (outside the CDR3, taken from reference TRBV7-9 and TRBJ2-7): DTGVSQNPRHKITKRGQNVTFRCDPISEHNRLYWYRQTLGQGPEFLTYFQNEAQLEKSRLLSDRFSAERPKGSFSTLEIQRTEQGDSAMYLCASSSQGGSSYEQYFGPGTRLTVT.

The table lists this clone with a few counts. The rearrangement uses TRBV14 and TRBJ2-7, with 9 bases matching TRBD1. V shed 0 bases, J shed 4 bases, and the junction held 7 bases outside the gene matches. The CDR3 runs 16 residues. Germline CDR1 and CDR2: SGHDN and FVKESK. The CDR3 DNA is TGTGCCAGCAGCCAAGATCCCGGACAGGGGCAATACGAGCAGTACTTC. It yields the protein CASSQDPGQGQYEQYF.

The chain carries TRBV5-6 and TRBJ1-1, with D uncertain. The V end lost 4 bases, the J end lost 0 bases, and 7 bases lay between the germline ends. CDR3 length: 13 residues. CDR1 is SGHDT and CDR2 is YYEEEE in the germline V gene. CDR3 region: CASSPRLNTEAFF. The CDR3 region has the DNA TGTGCCAGCAGCCCAAGGCTGAACACTGAAGCTTTCTTT.

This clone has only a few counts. The CDR3 DNA follows: TGTGCCAGCAGCCAAGGGGGCATCTCTGGAAACACCATATATTTT. Translated, it gives CASSQGGISGNTIYF. The chain employs TRBV4-2 and TRBJ1-3; tentative D call: TRBD1 (5 bases). Trimming removed 1 base at V and 0 bases at J, with 7 bases between. The CDR3 consists of 15 residues. Germline V gene sequence: CDR1 LGHNA, CDR2 YNFKEQ.

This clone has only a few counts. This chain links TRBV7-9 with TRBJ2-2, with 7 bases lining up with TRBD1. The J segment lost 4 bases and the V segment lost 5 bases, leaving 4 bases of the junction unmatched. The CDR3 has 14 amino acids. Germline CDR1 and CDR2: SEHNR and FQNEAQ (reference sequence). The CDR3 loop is CASSGRQGTGELFF. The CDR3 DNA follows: TGTGCCAGCAGCGGACGACAGGGCACCGGGGAGCTGTTTTTT.

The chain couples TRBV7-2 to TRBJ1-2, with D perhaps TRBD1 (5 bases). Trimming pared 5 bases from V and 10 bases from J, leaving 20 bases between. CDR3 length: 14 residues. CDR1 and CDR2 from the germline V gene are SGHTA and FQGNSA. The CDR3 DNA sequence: TGTGCCAGCAGCCCCCCGGACACCGTAAGAGACTACACCTTC. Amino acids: CASSPPDTVRDYTF.

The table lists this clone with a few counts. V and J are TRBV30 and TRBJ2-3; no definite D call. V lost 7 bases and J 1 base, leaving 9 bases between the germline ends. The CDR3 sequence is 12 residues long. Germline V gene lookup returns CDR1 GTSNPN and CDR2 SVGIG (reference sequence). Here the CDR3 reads CASGRGTDTQYF. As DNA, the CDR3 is TGTGCCTCCGGACGGGGCACAGATACGCAGTATTTT.

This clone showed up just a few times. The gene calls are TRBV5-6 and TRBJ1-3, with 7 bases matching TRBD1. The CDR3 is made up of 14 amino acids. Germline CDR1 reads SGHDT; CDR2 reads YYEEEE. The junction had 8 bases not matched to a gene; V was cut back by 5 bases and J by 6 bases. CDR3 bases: TGTGCCAGCAGTCTAGCGGGACAGCCAAACACCATATATTTT. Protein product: CASSLAGQPNTIYF.

The CDR3, as DNA: TGTGCCAGCAGCGCCACCGGGGGGTCCGGGGAGCTGTTTTTT. Amino acids: CASSATGGSGELFF. V gene TRBV9 combines with J gene TRBJ2-2; the match to TRBD2 covers 7 bases. The CDR3 loop spans 14 amino acids. V was pared by 3 bases and J by 6 bases, with 5 bases of the junction left unmatched. The germline V gene has CDR1 SGDLS and CDR2 YYNGEE.

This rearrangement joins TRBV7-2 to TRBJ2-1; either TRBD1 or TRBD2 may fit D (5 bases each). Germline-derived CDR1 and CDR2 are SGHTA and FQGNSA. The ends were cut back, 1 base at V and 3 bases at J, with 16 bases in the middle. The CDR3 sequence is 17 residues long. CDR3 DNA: TGTGCCAGCAGCTTAGACGGGACGGGAAAGGACTACAATGAGCAGTTCTTC. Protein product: CASSLDGTGKDYNEQFF.

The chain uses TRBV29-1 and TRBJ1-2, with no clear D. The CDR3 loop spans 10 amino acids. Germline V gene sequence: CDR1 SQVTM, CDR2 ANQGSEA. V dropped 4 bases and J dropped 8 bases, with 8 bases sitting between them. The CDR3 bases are TGCAGCGTTGGACGGTACGGCTACACCTTC. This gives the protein CSVGRYGYTF.

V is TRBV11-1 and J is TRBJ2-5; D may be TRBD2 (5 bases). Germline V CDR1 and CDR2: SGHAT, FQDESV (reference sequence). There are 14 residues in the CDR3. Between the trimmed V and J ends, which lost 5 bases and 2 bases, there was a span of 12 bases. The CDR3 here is CASSQNRGQETQYF. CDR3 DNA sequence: TGTGCCAGCAGCCAAAACCGGGGACAAGAGACCCAGTACTTC.

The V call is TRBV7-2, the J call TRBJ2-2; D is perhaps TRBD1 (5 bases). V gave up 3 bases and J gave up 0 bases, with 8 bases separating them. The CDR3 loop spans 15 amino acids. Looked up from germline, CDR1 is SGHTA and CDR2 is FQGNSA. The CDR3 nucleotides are TGTGCCAGCAGCTTTTCCAGGGCGAACACCGGGGAGCTGTTTTTT. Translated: CASSFSRANTGELFF.

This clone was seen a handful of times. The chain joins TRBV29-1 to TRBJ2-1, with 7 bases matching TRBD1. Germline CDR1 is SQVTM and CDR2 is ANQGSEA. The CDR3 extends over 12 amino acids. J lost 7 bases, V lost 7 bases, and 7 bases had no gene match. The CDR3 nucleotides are TGCAGCGCCCGTGCACAGGGGAATGAGCAGTTCTTC. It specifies CSARAQGNEQFF.

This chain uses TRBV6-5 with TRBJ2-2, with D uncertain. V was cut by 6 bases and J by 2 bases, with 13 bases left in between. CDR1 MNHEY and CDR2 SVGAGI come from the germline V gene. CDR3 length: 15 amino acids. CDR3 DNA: TGTGCCAGCAGATATGGGCACTCCAACACCGGGGAGCTGTTTTTT. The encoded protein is CASRYGHSNTGELFF.

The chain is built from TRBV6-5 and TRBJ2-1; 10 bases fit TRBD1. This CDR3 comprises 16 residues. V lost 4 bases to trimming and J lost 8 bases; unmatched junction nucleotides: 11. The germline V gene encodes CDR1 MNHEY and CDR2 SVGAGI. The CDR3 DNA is TGTGCCAGCAGTTCCAATCCCGGGACAGGGGATGATGAGCAGTTCTTC. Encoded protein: CASSSNPGTGDDEQFF.

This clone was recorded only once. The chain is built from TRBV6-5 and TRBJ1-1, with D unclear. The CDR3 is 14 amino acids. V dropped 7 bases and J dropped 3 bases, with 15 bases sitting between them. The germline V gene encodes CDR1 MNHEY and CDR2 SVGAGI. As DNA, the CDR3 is TGTGCCAGCACCGTGACGGCCGGAGACACTGAAGCTTTCTTT. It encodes CASTVTAGDTEAFF.